Listed here are 16 T cell receptor beta chains from one sample, sequenced in a study of technical replicates of blood from several donors. The data were produced by immunoSEQ multiplex PCR, yet TCRdb's version contains in-frame clones alone and is incomplete. The sample has 51,000 or so clones, 92% seen once. Sequenced: PBMCs. The source is a human donor in good health. Some clones in this sample may be carry-over from other donors' samples.

The chain links TRBV19 to TRBJ1-5; the D is unclear. From germline, CDR1 is LNHDA and CDR2 SQIVND (reference sequence). The CDR3 runs 13 residues. The V end was cut by 6 bases, the J end by 0 bases, with 6 bases between. CDR3 sequence reads: CASSGDSNQPQHF. In DNA form, the CDR3 reads TGTGCCAGTAGCGGGGATAGCAATCAGCCCCAGCATTTT.

V gene TRBV5-6 combines with J gene TRBJ2-5; TRBD2 agrees at 11 bases. Germline V gene lookup returns CDR1 SGHDT and CDR2 YYEEEE. V was pared by 4 bases and J by 5 bases, with 10 bases of the junction left unmatched. The CDR3 has 16 residues. CDR3 loop: CASSPLAGGFRETQYF. Here the CDR3 DNA reads TGTGCCAGCAGCCCTCTAGCGGGGGGCTTCCGGGAGACCCAGTACTTC. The full variable domain, in which reference TRBV5-6 and TRBJ2-5 provide the parts outside the CDR3, is DAGVTQSPTHLIKTRGQQVTLRCSPKSGHDTVSWYQQALGQGPQFIFQYYEEEERQRGNFPDRFSGHQFPNYSSELNVNALLLGDSALYLCASSPLAGGFRETQYFGPGTRLLVL.

The chain recombines TRBV30 with TRBJ1-2; TRBD1 matches at 9 bases. V trimming: 2 bases; J trimming: 7 bases; junction bases outside the gene matches: 14. Germline values: CDR1 GTSNPN, CDR2 SVGIG (reference sequence). The CDR3 sequence is 16 residues long. The CDR3 DNA sequence: TGTGCCTGGAGTCAAGGAGCCTCGGGACAGGGCTTTGGCTACACCTTC. Translating gives CAWSQGASGQGFGYTF.

V gene TRBV4-2 combines with J gene TRBJ2-3; 8 nucleotides agree with TRBD2. The J segment lost 2 bases and the V segment lost 0 bases, leaving 1 base of the junction unmatched. The CDR3 loop spans 15 amino acids. The germline gives CDR1 LGHNA, CDR2 YNFKEQ. CDR3 DNA: TGTGCCAGCAGCCAAGATAGCGGGACCACAGATACGCAGTATTTT. Translating gives CASSQDSGTTDTQYF.

The chain recombines TRBV5-8 with TRBJ2-6; a weak D match, TRBD1 (6 bases). Germline CDR1 SGHTS, CDR2 YDEGEE. The V gene lost 0 bases and the J gene lost 3 bases, with 10 bases spanning the gap. The CDR3 spans 16 residues. Here the CDR3 reads CASSLVRGSGANVLTF. The CDR3 region has the DNA TGTGCCAGCAGCTTGGTCAGGGGTAGTGGGGCCAACGTCCTGACTTTC. Together with reference TRBV5-8 and TRBJ2-6, the CDR3 gives the full variable domain: EAGVTQSPTHLIKTRGQQATLRCSPISGHTSVYWYQQALGLGLQFLLWYDEGEERNRGNFPPRFSGRQFPNYSSELNVNALELEDSALYLCASSLVRGSGANVLTFGAGSRLTVL.

This sequence joins TRBV5-3 and TRBJ2-4; possible D gene TRBD2, 5 bases. TRBV5-3 is an ORF for which the function is uncertain. This CDR3 contains 15 residues. The V and J ends lost 2 bases and 8 bases respectively, with 17 bases between them. CDR3 DNA sequence: TGTGCCAGAAGCTTCCGCCCTGGCCGGGAAGACATTCAGTACTTC. It yields the protein CARSFRPGREDIQYF.

The V and J genes are TRBV7-2 and TRBJ2-7, with 9 bases lining up with TRBD1. This CDR3 contains 15 residues. With 2 bases clipped from V and 3 bases from J, the junction kept 5 bases outside the gene matches. CDR1 SGHTA and CDR2 FQGNSA come from the germline V gene. This CDR3 reads CASSLTGTGLYEQYF. CDR3 nucleotides: TGTGCCAGCAGCTTAACCGGGACAGGGCTCTACGAGCAGTACTTC.

The chain is built from TRBV27 and TRBJ2-1, with D maybe TRBD2 (7 bases). CDR3 length equals 15 residues. V lost 6 bases and J 5 bases, leaving 17 bases between the germline ends. Germline assignment: CDR1 MNHEY and CDR2 SMNVEV (reference sequence). This chain's CDR3 is CASRTIAGDNNEQFF. CDR3 bases: TGTGCCAGCAGGACTATCGCGGGGGACAACAATGAGCAGTTCTTC.

The J gene is TRBJ1-2, the V gene TRBV6-1; 7 nucleotides align to TRBD1. Germline-derived CDR1 and CDR2 are MNHNS and SASEGT. There are 15 residues in the CDR3. J was trimmed by 4 bases and V by 2 bases; bases with no gene match: 7. The CDR3 loop reads CASSEYQGELYGYTF. The CDR3 nucleotides read TGTGCCAGCAGTGAATATCAGGGGGAACTCTATGGCTACACCTTC.

This sequence joins TRBV5-4 and TRBJ1-3; TRBD1 agrees at 8 bases. Unmatched junction bases numbered 3, after V lost 3 bases and J lost 1 base. The germline CDR1 and CDR2 sequences are SGHNT and YYREEE (reference sequence). The CDR3 is made up of 15 amino acids. CDR3 residues: CASSSGGASGNTIYF. CDR3 sequence (DNA): TGTGCCAGCAGCTCAGGGGGCGCTTCTGGAAACACCATATATTTT.

This clone turned up a few times. The V call is TRBV5-5, the J call TRBJ1-2; 9 bases line up with TRBD1. This CDR3 region has 16 residues. Germline CDR1 and CDR2: SGHKS and YYEKEE (reference sequence). V dropped 1 base and J dropped 2; count of bases not matched to a gene: 6. The DNA of the CDR3 is TGTGCCAGCAGCTTGTGGGACAGGGCCATAAACTATGGCTACACCTTC. Amino acids: CASSLWDRAINYGYTF.

The chain recombines TRBV7-9 with TRBJ1-6; D possibly corresponds to TRBD1 (6 bases). V was shortened by 6 bases and J by 10 bases, with 16 bases between the two germline ends. The CDR3 is 14 residues long. CDR1 and CDR2 from the germline V gene are SEHNR and FQNEAQ (reference sequence). The CDR3 sequence is CASRAGAAGSPLHF. Written as DNA, the CDR3 is TGTGCCAGCAGAGCGGGGGCGGCGGGCTCACCCCTCCACTTT.

The chain is built from TRBV4-2 and TRBJ2-1; 16 nucleotides agree with TRBD2. This CDR3 contains 20 residues. Germline CDR1 LGHNA, CDR2 YNFKEQ. V was clipped by 0 bases and J by 6 bases; unmatched bases: 11. The DNA of the CDR3 is TGTGCCAGCAGCCAAGATATTACGGGACTAGCGGGAGGGCTCCGCAATGAGCAGTTCTTC. Protein: CASSQDITGLAGGLRNEQFF.

The rearrangement uses TRBV2 and TRBJ1-2; 11 positions agree with TRBD1. The CDR3 covers 16 residues. Losses at the gene ends were 3 bases for V and 7 bases for J; bases not matched to a gene: 10. CDR1 and CDR2 (germline): SNHLY, FYNNEI. The CDR3 DNA sequence: TGTGCCAGCAGTGACTCGGACAGGGGGCGTTTCTCTGGCTACACCTTC. Protein: CASSDSDRGRFSGYTF.

J is TRBJ2-3 and V is TRBV5-6, with 8 bases fitting TRBD2. V lost 1 base to trimming and J lost 2 bases; unmatched junction nucleotides: 6. Germline values: CDR1 SGHDT, CDR2 YYEEEE. The CDR3 covers 16 residues. The chain's CDR3 is CASSLLSGVTTDTQYF. As DNA, the CDR3 is TGTGCCAGCAGCTTGCTTAGCGGGGTAACCACAGATACGCAGTATTTT.

The chain couples TRBV7-9 to TRBJ2-5, with D perhaps matching TRBD2 (6 bases). CDR3 length: 14 residues. The germline V and J ends were trimmed by 8 bases and 2 bases, with 15 bases remaining between them. From germline, CDR1 is SEHNR and CDR2 FQNEAQ (reference sequence). CDR3 sequence (DNA): TGTGCCAGCGCCTTCTCCGGGGGACAAGAGACCCAGTACTTC. Residues: CASAFSGGQETQYF. Filled out from reference TRBV7-9 and TRBJ2-5, the complete variable domain reads DTGVSQNPRHKITKRGQNVTFRCDPISEHNRLYWYRQTLGQGPEFLTYFQNEAQLEKSRLLSDRFSAERPKGSFSTLEIQRTEQGDSAMYLCASAFSGGQETQYFGPGTRLLVL.